This entry is about one TCR beta chain. Its recognized antigen is unknown. This sequence may be a read error, since a much larger clone differs from it by one base. The data are from a study of glioma-infiltrating T cells (dated by TCRdb to about 2016). Turning to the overall study: Glioma tissue, non-neoplastic brain tissue and matched peripheral blood mononuclear cells were used as sources from which TCR alpha- and beta-chain repertoires were sequenced. Each tissue-infiltrating repertoire was compared with the same patient's peripheral blood repertoire to measure divergence between tissue and blood T-cell populations. The paired cohort was made up of three low-grade glioma patients, seven to nine primary glioblastoma patients and three non-glioma patients who contributed non-neoplastic brain tissue.

CDR1 DFQATT and CDR2 SNEGSKA were looked up in the germline V gene (reference sequence). V is shortened by 3 bases, J by 4 bases, and the region joining them spans 13 bases. There are 13 amino acids in the CDR3, from cysteine to phenylalanine inclusive. The sequence is cut down to CDR3 DNA, 39 bases in frame from base 1. Study-level results and caveats: In non-neoplastic patients, VJ-independent divergence between tissue and blood fell below expectation, whereas in all gliomas, and especially in low-grade gliomas, the divergence rose above expectation. Tissue and blood shared very few CDR3 sequences, a result attributed to high CDR3 diversity and limited sampling. Group comparisons rested on small numbers: three non-neoplastic, three low-grade glioma and about 8 glioblastoma patients.

The iRepertoire nested amplicon-rescue multiplex PCR (arm-PCR) platform was used to amplify TCR alpha and beta CDR3 regions from RNA. One-step reverse transcription and amplification used roughly 100-450 ng of tissue mRNA or PBMC total RNA as input. Following bead purification, Illumina adapters were added through a secondary multiplex PCR, and the libraries were then gel-purified between 200 and 400 bp. The libraries contained internal 6-nucleotide barcodes that were used for demultiplexing. The libraries were sequenced on an Illumina MiSeq using 2x220 or 2x250 nucleotide paired-end reads. The authors' analysis ran thus. Paired reads were merged using FLASH 1.2.11 and aligned with BWA-MEM to the GRCh37 human genome, and TRA and TRB reads were then extracted. An IMGT-derived reference of cassette sequences and CDR3 motifs, with pseudogenes included, was used for V and J assignment. Reads were translated in three frames, and productive CDR3s were defined by a C…FGXG motif without stop codons. A clonotype was defined as a unique combination of a V-J cassette pair and a CDR3 amino acid sequence. Reads were filtered by Hamming distance, with the threshold set by the sequence error rate of each sample in mapped regions. In-frame beta chains were kept once TCRdb had trimmed the public reads at Q25 with fastp and called clones with MiXCR. When rows share a CDR3 protein, they turn into one entry using the most common DNA and genes. TCRdb assigned the V and J calls; the authors' analysis was not used. In all, the sample holds about 180,000 distinct CDR3 sequences, and more than 35% of those were seen once. The ten largest clones take up 5.2% of the sample.

The sequence was collected from a human donor with low-grade glioma or glioblastoma, undergoing nonglioma brain surgery, or in good health (not recorded which). The specimen sequenced was glioma tissue, nonneoplastic brain tissue, or PBMCs (not recorded which). The chain was built from TRBV20-1 and TRBJ2-7, with TRBD2 tentatively as D gene (6 bases match). The nucleotides read TGCAGTGCTAGGACTAGAGGGGTATACGAGCAGTACTTC. Translated, this is CSARTRGVYEQYF.